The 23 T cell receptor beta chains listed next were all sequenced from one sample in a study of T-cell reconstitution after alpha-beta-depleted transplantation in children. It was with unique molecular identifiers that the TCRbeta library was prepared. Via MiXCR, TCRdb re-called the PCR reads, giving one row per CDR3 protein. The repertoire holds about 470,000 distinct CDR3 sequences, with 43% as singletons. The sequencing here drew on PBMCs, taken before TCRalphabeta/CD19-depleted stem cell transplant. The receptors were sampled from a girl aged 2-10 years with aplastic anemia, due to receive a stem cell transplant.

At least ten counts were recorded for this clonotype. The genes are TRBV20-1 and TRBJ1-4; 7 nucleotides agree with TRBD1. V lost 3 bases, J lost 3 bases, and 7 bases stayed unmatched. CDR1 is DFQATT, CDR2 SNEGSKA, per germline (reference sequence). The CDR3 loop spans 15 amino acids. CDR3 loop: CSASTTGESNEKLFF. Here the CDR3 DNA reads TGCAGTGCTAGTACAACAGGGGAGTCTAATGAAAAACTGTTTTTT.

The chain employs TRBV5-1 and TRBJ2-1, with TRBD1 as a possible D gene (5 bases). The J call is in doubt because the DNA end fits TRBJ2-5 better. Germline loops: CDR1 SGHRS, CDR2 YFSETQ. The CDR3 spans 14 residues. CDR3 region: CASSLGFPGETQYF. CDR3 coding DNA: TGCGCCAGCAGCTTGGGGTTTCCAGGGGAGACCCAGTACTTC.

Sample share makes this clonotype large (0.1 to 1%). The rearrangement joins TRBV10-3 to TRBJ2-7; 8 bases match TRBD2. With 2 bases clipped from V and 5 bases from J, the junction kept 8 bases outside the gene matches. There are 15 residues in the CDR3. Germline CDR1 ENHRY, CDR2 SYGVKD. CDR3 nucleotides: TGTGCCATCAGTGAGGAAGGGACTAGAGACAACGAGCAGTACTTC. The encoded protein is CAISEEGTRDNEQYF.

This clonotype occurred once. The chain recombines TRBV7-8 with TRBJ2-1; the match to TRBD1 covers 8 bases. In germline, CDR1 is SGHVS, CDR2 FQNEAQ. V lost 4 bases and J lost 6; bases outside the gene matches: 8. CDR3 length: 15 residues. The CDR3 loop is CASSSSGTGFNEQFF. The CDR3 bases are TGTGCCAGCAGCTCCTCCGGGACAGGCTTCAATGAGCAGTTCTTC.

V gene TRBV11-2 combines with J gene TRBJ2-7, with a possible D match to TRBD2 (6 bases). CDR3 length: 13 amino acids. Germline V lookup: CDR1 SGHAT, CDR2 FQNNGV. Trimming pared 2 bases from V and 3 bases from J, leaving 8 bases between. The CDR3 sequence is CASSLMDYYEQYF. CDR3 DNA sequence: TGTGCCAGCAGCTTAATGGACTACTACGAGCAGTACTTC. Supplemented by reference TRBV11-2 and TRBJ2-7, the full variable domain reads EAGVAQSPRYKIIEKRQSVAFWCNPISGHATLYWYQQILGQGPKLLIQFQNNGVVDDSQLPKDRFSAERLKGVDSTLKIQPAKLEDSAVYLCASSLMDYYEQYFGPGTRLTVT.

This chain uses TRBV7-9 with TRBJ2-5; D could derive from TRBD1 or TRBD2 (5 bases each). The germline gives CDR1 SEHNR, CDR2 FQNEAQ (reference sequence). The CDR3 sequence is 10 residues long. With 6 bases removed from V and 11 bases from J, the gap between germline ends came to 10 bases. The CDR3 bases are TGTGCCAGCAGGGGGACCTATCAGTACTTC. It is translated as CASRGTYQYF.

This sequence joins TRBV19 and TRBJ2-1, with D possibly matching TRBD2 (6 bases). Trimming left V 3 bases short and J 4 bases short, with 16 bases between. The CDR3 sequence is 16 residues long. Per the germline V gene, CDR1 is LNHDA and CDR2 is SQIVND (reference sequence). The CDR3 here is CASSIDRGSSYNEQFF. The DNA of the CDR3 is TGTGCCAGTAGTATCGATCGGGGGTCCTCGTACAATGAGCAGTTCTTC.

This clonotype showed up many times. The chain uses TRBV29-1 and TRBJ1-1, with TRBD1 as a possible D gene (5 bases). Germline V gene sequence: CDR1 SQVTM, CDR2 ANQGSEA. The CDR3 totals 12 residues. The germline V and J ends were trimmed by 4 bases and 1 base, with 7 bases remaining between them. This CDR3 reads CSVAQGNTEAFF. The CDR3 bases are TGCAGCGTTGCCCAGGGGAACACTGAAGCTTTCTTT.

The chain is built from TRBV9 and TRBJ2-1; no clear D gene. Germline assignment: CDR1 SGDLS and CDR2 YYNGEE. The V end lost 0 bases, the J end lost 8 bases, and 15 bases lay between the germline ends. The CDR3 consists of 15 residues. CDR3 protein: CASSVATGLYDEQFF. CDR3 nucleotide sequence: TGTGCCAGCAGCGTAGCAACTGGGTTGTACGATGAGCAGTTCTTC.

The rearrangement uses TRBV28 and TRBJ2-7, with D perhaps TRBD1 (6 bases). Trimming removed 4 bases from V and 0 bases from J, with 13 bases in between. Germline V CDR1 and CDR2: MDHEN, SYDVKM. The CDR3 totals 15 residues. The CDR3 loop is CASSWGQGRSYEQYF. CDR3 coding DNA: TGTGCCAGCAGTTGGGGTCAGGGGCGCTCCTACGAGCAGTACTTC. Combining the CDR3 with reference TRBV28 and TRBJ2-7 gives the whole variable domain DVKVTQSSRYLVKRTGEKVFLECVQDMDHENMFWYRQDPGLGLRLIYFSYDVKMKEKGDIPEGYSVSREKKERFSLILESASTNQTSMYLCASSWGQGRSYEQYFGPGTRLTVT.

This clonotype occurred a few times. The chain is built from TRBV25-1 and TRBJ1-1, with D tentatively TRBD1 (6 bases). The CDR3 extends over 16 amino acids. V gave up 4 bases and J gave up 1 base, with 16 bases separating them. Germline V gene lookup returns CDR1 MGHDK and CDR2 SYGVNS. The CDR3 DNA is TGTGCCAGCAGTGCACTGGGGGCAGGAACGAACACTGAAGCTTTCTTT. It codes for CASSALGAGTNTEAFF.

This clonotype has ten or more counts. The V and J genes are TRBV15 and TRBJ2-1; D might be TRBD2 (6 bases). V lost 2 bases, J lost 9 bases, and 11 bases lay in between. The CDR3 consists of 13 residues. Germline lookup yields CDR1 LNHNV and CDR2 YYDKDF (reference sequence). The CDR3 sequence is CATSRIPSAEQFF. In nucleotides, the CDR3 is TGTGCCACCAGCAGAATTCCTAGCGCTGAGCAGTTCTTC.

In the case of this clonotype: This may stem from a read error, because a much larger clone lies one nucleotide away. The CDR3 reads CCAGGVAGWGGETQYF. CDR3 nucleotides: TGCTGTGCTGGCGGAGTAGCGGGATGGGGAGGAGAGACCCAGTACTTC. J is TRBJ2-5 and V is TRBV20-1; 8 nucleotides align to TRBD2. Germline V lookup: CDR1 DFQATT, CDR2 SNEGSKA (reference sequence). The CDR3 is made up of 16 amino acids.

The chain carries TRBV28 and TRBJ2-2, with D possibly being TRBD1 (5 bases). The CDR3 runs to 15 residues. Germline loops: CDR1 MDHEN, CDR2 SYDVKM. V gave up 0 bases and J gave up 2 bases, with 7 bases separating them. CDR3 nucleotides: TGTGCCAGCAGTTTATGGCAGGGCAACACCGGGGAGCTGTTTTTT. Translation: CASSLWQGNTGELFF.

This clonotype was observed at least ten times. The CDR3 here is CSVEDQETQYF. The CDR3 region has the DNA TGCAGCGTTGAAGATCAAGAGACCCAGTACTTC. The genes are TRBV29-1 and TRBJ2-5; D remains ambiguous. V lost 0 bases and J lost 2, with 1 base in between. The CDR3 has 11 residues. The germline gives CDR1 SQVTM, CDR2 ANQGSEA. Combining the CDR3 with reference TRBV29-1 and TRBJ2-5 gives the whole variable domain SAVISQKPSRDICQRGTSLTIQCQVDSQVTMMFWYRQQPGQSLTLIATANQGSEATYESGFVIDKFPISRPNLTFSTLTVSNMSPEDSSIYLCSVEDQETQYFGPGTRLLVL.

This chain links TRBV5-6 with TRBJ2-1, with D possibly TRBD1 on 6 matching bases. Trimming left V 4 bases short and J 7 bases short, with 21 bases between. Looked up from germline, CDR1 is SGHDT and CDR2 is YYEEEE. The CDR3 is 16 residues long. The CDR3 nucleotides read TGTGCCAGCAGCATAGTTGATGGGGGCCTTGGGAATGAGCAGTTCTTC. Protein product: CASSIVDGGLGNEQFF.

CDR3 coding DNA: TGTGCCATCGGGGGGACGGATCCGGAGTATGAGCAGTTCTTC. This sequence encodes CAIGGTDPEYEQFF. The chain has TRBV10-3 and TRBJ2-1; TRBD2 might be the D (6 bases). Per germline, CDR1 ENHRY and CDR2 SYGVKD. Trimming stripped 8 bases from V and 8 bases from J, with 19 bases between. CDR3 length: 14 amino acids.

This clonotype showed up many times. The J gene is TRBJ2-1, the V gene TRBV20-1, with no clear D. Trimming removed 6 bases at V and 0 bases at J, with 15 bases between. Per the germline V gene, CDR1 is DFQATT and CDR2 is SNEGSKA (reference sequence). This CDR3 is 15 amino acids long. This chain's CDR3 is CSASSGTSSYNEQFF. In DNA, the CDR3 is TGCAGTGCGTCCTCCGGAACCAGCTCCTACAATGAGCAGTTCTTC.

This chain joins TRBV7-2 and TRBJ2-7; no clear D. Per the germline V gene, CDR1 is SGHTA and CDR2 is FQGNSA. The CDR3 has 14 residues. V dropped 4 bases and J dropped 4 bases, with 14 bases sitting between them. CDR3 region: CASSSGTWGYEQYF. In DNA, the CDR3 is TGTGCCAGCAGCTCCGGTACTTGGGGATACGAGCAGTACTTC.

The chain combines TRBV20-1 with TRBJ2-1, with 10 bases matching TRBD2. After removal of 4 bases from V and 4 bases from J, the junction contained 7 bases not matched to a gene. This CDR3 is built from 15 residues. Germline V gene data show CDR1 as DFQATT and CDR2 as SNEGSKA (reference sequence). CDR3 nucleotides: TGCAGTGCTACCCTTAGCGGGAGGTCTTACAATGAGCAGTTCTTC. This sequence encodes CSATLSGRSYNEQFF.

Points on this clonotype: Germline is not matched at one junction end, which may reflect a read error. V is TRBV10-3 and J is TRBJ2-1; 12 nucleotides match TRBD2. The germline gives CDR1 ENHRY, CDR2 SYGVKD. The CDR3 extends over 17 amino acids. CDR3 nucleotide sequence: TGTGCCATCAGTGATGTCCTAGCGGGAGGGCAGTACAGTGAGCAGATCTTC. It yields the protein CAISDVLAGGQYSEQIF.

The CDR3 bases are TGCGCCAGCAGCTTGGGAGGGGGCGCACTGGATGGCTACACCTTC. This sequence encodes CASSLGGGALDGYTF. This chain joins TRBV5-1 and TRBJ1-2, with 7 positions matching TRBD1. Trimming took 0 bases from V and 6 from J; bases not matched to a gene: 8. The CDR3 consists of 15 residues. Germline V gene data show CDR1 as SGHRS and CDR2 as YFSETQ.

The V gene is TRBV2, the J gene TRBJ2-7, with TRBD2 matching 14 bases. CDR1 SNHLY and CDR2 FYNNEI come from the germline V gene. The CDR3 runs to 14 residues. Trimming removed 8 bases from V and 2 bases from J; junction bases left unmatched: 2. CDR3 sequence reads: CASLGLAGAYEQYF. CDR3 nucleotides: TGTGCCAGCCTGGGACTAGCGGGGGCCTACGAGCAGTACTTC. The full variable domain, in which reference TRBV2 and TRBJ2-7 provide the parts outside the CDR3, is EPEVTQTPSHQVTQMGQEVILRCVPISNHLYFYWYRQILGQKVEFLVSFYNNEISEKSEIFDDQFSVERPDGSNFTLKIRSTKLEDSAMYFCASLGLAGAYEQYFGPGTRLTVT.